The T cell receptor (beta chain) described here comes from a study of cytomegalovirus exposure and HLA in healthy donors. This clone occurred a few times. Its target is unknown. Germline values: CDR1 SGHRS, CDR2 YFSETQ. The CDR3 covers 15 residues. Trimming shortened V by 5 bases and J by 6 bases, and 21 bases separated the two germline ends. Primers included in the PCR were 60 Vbeta and 13 Jbeta primers. TCRdb keeps only in-frame clones here, not all; method: immunoSEQ multiplex PCR. In the table there are 60,000 to 75,000 clones, roughly 71% of which are singletons. The study, taken as a whole, reports: 164 TCR beta chains were listed as cytomegalovirus-associated.

This clonotype was sampled from a woman in her fifties or sixties in good health and CMV-seropositive. The genes are TRBV5-1 and TRBJ2-7, with a possible D match to TRBD1 (6 bases). Material for sequencing was PBMCs. The CDR3 nucleotides read TGCGCCAGCAGAGCTCCCGGGACAAGCTCTTCCGAGCAGTACTTC. It encodes CASRAPGTSSSEQYF.